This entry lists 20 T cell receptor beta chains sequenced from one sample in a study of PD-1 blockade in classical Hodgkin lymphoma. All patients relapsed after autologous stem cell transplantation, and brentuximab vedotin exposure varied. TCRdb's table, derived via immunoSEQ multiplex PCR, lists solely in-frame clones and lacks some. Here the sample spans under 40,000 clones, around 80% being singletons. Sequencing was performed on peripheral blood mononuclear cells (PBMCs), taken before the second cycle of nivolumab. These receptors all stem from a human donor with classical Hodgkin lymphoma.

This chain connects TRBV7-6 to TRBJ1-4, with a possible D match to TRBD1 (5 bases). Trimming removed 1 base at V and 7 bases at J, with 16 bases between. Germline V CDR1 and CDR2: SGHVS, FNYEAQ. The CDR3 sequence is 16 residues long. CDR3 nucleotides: TGTGCCAGCAGCTTAGTTGGGGGGGAGTTTGGTGAAAAACTGTTTTTT. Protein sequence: CASSLVGGEFGEKLFF.

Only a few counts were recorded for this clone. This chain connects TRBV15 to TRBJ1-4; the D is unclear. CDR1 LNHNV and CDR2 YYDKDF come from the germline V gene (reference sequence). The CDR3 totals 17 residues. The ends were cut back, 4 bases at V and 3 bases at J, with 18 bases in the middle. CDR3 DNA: TGTGCCACCAGCAAGAATAAGCTAATCGTAGCTAATGAAAAACTGTTTTTT. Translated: CATSKNKLIVANEKLFF.

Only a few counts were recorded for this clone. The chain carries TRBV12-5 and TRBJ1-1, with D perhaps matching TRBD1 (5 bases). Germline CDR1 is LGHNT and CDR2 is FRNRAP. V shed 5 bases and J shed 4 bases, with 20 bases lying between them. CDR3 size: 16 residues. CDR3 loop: CASGNPSDRILTEAFF. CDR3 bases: TGTGCTAGTGGTAATCCTTCCGACAGAATTCTCACTGAAGCTTTCTTT.

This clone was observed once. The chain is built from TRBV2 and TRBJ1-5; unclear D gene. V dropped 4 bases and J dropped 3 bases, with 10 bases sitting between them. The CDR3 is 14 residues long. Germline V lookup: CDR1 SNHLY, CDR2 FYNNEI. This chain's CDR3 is CASSVGSFNQPQHF. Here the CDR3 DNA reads TGTGCCAGCAGTGTCGGGTCCTTCAATCAGCCCCAGCATTTT.

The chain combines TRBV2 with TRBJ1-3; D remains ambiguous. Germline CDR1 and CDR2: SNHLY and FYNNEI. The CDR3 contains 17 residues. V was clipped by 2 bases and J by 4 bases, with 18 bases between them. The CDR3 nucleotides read TGTGCCAGCAGTGAAACACCCTCGGCAGCCCGCGGAAACACCATATATTTT. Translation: CASSETPSAARGNTIYF.

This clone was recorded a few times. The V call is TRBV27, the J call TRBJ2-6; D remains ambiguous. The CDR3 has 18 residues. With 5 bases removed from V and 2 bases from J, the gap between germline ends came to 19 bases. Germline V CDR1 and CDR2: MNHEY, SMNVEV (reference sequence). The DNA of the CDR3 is TGTGCCAGCAGTGCCTGGACGTTCTACGGTGCTGGGGCCAACGTCCTGACTTTC. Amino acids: CASSAWTFYGAGANVLTF. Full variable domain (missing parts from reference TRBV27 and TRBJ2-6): EAQVTQNPRYLITVTGKKLTVTCSQNMNHEYMSWYRQDPGLGLRQIYYSMNVEVTDKGDVPEGYKVSRKEKRNFPLILESPSPNQTSLYFCASSAWTFYGAGANVLTFGAGSRLTVL.

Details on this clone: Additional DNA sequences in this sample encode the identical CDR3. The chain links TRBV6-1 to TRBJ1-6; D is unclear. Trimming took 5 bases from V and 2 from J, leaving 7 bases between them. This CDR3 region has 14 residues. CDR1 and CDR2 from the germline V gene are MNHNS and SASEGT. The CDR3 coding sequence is TGTGCCAGCAGTTCCGGGCCCTATAATTCACCCCTCCACTTT. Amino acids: CASSSGPYNSPLHF.

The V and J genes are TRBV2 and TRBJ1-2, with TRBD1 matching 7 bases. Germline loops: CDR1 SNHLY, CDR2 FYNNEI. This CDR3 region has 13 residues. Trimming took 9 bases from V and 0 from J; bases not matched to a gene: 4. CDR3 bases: TGTGCCAGACAGGGGACATCTAACTATGGCTACACCTTC. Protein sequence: CARQGTSNYGYTF.

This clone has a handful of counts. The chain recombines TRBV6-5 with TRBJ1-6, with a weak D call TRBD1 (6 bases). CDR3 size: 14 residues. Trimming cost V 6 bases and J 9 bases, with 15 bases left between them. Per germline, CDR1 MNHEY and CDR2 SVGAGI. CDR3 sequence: CASRRGALGSPLHF. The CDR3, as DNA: TGTGCCAGCAGGCGGGGGGCTTTGGGTTCACCCCTCCACTTT.

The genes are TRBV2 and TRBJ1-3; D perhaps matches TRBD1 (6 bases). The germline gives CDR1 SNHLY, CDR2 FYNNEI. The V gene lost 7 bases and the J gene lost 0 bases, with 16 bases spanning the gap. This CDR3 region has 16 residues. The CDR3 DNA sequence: TGTGCCAGCACCAGGGAAATGGGGGCCTCTGGAAACACCATATATTTT. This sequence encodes CASTREMGASGNTIYF.

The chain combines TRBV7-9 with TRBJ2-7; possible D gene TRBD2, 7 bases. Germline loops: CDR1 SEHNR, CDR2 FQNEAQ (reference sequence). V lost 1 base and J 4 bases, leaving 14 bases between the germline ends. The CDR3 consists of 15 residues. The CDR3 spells CASSLGGGGRYEQYF. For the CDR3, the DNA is TGTGCCAGCAGCTTAGGAGGGGGGGGAAGGTACGAGCAGTACTTC.

The CDR3 here is CASSGQGEDTQYF. CDR3 DNA sequence: TGTGCCAGCTCCGGACAGGGGGAAGATACGCAGTATTTT. The genes are TRBV5-4 and TRBJ2-3; 10 positions match TRBD1. Trimming cost V 7 bases and J 5 bases; bases outside gene matches: 4. Germline V gene data show CDR1 as SGHNT and CDR2 as YYREEE (reference sequence). The CDR3 is 13 residues long. Complete variable domain (other parts from reference TRBV5-4 and TRBJ2-3): ETGVTQSPTHLIKTRGQQVTLRCSSQSGHNTVSWYQQALGQGPQFIFQYYREEENGRGNFPPRFSGLQFPNYSSELNVNALELDDSALYLCASSGQGEDTQYFGPGTRLTVL.

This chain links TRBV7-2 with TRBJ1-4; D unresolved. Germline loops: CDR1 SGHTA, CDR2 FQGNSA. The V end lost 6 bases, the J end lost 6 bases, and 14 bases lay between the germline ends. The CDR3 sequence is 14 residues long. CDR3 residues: CASSLGPEDEKLFF. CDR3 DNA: TGTGCCAGCAGTTTGGGCCCGGAGGATGAAAAACTGTTTTTT.

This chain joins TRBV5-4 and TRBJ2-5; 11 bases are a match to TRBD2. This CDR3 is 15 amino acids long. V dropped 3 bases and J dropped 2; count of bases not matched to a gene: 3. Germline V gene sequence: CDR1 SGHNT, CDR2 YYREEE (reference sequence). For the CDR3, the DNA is TGTGCCAGCAGCTGGGGGACTAGCGGACAAGAGACCCAGTACTTC. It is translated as CASSWGTSGQETQYF.

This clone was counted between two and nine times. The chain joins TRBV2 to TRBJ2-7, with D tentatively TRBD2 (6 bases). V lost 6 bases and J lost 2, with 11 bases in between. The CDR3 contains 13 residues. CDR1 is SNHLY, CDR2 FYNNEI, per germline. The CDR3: CASRQLATYEQYF. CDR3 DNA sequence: TGTGCCAGCAGGCAACTAGCAACCTACGAGCAGTACTTC.

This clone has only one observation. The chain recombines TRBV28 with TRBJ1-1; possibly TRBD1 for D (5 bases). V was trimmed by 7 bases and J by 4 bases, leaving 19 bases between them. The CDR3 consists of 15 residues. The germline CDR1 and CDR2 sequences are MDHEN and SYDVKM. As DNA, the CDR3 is TGTGCCAGCACCCGGGACGGCGCGGAGGGCACTGAAGCTTTCTTT. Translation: CASTRDGAEGTEAFF.

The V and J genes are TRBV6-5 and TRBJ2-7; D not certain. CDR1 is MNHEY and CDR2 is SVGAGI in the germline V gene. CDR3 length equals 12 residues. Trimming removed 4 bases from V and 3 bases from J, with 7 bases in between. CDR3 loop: CASSSRGYEQYF. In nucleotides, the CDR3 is TGTGCCAGCAGTTCCCGAGGCTACGAGCAGTACTTC.

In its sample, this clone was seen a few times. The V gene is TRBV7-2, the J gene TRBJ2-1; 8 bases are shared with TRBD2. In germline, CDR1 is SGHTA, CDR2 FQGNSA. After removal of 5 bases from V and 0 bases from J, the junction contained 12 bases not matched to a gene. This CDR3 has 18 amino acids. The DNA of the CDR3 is TGTGCCAGCAGCCGAGAAGAGCGGGGGCACCTCTCCTACAATGAGCAGTTCTTC. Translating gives CASSREERGHLSYNEQFF. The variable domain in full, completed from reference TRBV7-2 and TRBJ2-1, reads GAGVSQSPSNKVTEKGKDVELRCDPISGHTALYWYRQSLGQGLEFLIYFQGNSAPDKSGLPSDRFSAERTGGSVSTLTIQRTQQEDSAVYLCASSREERGHLSYNEQFFGPGTRLTVL.

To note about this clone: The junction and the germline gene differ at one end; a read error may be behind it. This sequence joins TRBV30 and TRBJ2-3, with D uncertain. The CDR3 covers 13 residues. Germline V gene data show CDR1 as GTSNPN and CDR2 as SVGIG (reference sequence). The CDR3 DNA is TGTGCCTGGAGTAACAGTCCCACAAATACGCAGTATTTT. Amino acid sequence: CAWSNSPTNTQYF.

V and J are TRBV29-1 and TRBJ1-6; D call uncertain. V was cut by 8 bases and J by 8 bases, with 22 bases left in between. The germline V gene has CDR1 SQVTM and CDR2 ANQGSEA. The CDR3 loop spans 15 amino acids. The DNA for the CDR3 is TGCAGCCCAAGATGGGCAGAAGTGGAGCATTCACCCCTCCACTTT. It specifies CSPRWAEVEHSPLHF.